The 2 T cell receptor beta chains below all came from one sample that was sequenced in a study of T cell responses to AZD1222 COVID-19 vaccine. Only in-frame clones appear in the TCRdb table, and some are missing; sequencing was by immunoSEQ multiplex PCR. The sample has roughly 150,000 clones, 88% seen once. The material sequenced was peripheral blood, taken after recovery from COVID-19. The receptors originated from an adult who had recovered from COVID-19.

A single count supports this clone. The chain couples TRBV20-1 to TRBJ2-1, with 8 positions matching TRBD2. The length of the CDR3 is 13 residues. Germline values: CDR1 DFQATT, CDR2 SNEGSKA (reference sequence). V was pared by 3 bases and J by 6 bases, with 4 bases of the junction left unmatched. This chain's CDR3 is CSASPGGANEQFF. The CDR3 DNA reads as TGCAGTGCTAGTCCCGGGGGGGCCAATGAGCAGTTCTTC.

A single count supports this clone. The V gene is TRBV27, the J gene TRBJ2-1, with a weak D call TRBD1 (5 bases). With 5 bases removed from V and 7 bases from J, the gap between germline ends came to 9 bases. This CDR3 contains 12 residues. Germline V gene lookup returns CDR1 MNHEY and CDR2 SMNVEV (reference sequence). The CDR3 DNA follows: TGTGCCAGCAGTCGGACACCTAATGAGCAGTTCTTC. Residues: CASSRTPNEQFF.